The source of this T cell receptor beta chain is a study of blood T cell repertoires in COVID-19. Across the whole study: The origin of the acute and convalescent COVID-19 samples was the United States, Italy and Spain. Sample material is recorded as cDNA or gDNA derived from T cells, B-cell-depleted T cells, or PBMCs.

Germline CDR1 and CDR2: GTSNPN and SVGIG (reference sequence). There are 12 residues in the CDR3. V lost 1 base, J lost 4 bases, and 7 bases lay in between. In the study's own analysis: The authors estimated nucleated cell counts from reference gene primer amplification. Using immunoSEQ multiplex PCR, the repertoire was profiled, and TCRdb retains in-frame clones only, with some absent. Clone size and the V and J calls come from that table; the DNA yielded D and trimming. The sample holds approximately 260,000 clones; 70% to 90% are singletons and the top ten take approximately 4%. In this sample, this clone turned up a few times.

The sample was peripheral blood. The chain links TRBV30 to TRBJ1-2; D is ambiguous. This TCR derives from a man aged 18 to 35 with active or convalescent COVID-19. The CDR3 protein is CAWSEQTYGYTF. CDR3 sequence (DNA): TGTGCCTGGAGTGAACAGACCTATGGCTACACCTTC.